This T cell receptor (beta chain) appears in the sequencing data of a study of blood T cell repertoires in COVID-19 (dated by TCRdb to about 2020). Regarding the research as a whole: Samples from collaborators originated in the United States, Italy and Spain and spanned both the acute and convalescent phases of COVID-19. The prospective study material was composed of cDNA or gDNA derived from T cells, B-cell-depleted T cells, or PBMCs. Samples were obtained from the ongoing ImmuneRACE study (first 160 participants) and from roughly 1,300 subjects provided by 6 global collaborators. HLA class I and class II types, where available, came from metadata supplied by the sample provider rather than from assay-based typing. The repertoires were released in a freely available public database meant as a resource for research on the immune response to SARS-CoV-2. Sample metadata almost always included a de-identified subject ID, COVID-19 status, age in years and sex. Deeply sampled blood TCRbeta repertoires from subjects exposed to, actively infected with, or recovered from COVID-19 were included in the dataset.

What the work shows at the level of the full study, not this receptor alone: How much clinical and demographic metadata was included differed by source and by participant, and the metadata was provided uncurated.

TCRbeta CDR3 regions were amplified from genomic DNA by means of the immunoSEQ Assay, a bias-controlled multiplex PCR. On the study's bioinformatics: Nucleated cell counts per sample were estimated from amplification of reference gene primers within the assay. Sequence reads were collapsed and filtered to measure the absolute abundance of every unique TCRbeta CDR3 rearrangement. For each sample, productive Simpson clonality was calculated as the square root of Simpson's diversity index across productive rearrangements. TCRdb provides this immuneACCESS table in a form limited to in-frame rearrangements. Some clones are lacking; in checked studies, under half of them reflect an unresolved V gene, and why the rest are absent is not known. That table is the source of V, J and clone size, and D and trimming were worked out from the DNA. The sample table contains about 190,000 clones; only one count was recorded for 80% to 90% of them. The biggest ten clones account for roughly 2.9% of the sample.

The collaborating institutions used their own protocols to collect whole blood in K2EDTA tubes. Collaborator samples were shipped for TCRbeta analysis as frozen whole blood, isolated PBMCs, or DNA extracted from either sample type. Taken from the germline V gene (reference sequence), the CDR1 and CDR2 loops are LNHDA and SQIVND. V gives up 2 bases and J gives up 6 bases, and the segment between their germline ends measures 3 bases. The CDR3 runs 11 amino acids, cysteine and phenylalanine included. Of the read, only the CDR3 DNA is kept; its 33 bases are in frame from base 1. Turning to this clone: Its antigen is not yet known. There are no base qualities to consult, and no much larger clone falls within one base.

The sequenced material came from peripheral blood. The chain was built from TRBV19 and TRBJ2-3, with the D gene uncertain. The sequence was collected from a man aged 50 or older with active or convalescent COVID-19. The CDR3 has the sequence CASSIQDTQYF. The bases are TGTGCCAGTAGTATACAGGATACGCAGTATTTT.